One and the same sample provided the 22 T cell receptor beta chains below, sequenced in a study of blood T cells in healthy people across ages. PCR was performed a second time for about 7 to 12 cycles using a sample-barcoded 5' primer and a J-beta primer mix. A single record per CDR3 protein comes from TCRdb applying MiXCR to the 5' RACE reads. The table shows 630,000 or so distinct CDR3 sequences, with about 30% occurring only once. Source material: blood. Receptors originate from a woman older than 75 in good health.

V is TRBV30 and J is TRBJ1-6, with 7 bases identical to TRBD1. Germline CDR1 is GTSNPN and CDR2 is SVGIG (reference sequence). The V and J ends lost 4 bases and 15 bases, in that order; junction bases with no gene match: 15. This CDR3 has 14 residues. The CDR3 DNA reads as TGTGCCTGGACCGAACTAAGGGGGCGAACACTCCTCCACTTT. Amino acid sequence: CAWTELRGRTLLHF.

The genes are TRBV3-1 and TRBJ2-2, with D uncertain. The germline V gene has CDR1 LGHDT and CDR2 YNNKEL (reference sequence). Trimming took off 4 bases at V and 3 bases at J, with 9 bases between the two ends. The CDR3 sequence is 14 residues long. In DNA form, the CDR3 reads TGTGCCAGCAGCCCCGGGTTGGACACCGGGGAGCTGTTTTTT. It encodes CASSPGLDTGELFF.

The sample holds many counts of this clonotype. The CDR3 bases are TGTGCCAGCAGCCCCACGGGAGGCAATCAGCCCCAGCATTTT. Translation gives CASSPTGGNQPQHF. This chain connects TRBV18 to TRBJ1-5; D remains unclear. The germline gives CDR1 KGHSH, CDR2 LQKENI. This CDR3 has 14 residues. The ends were cut back, 8 bases at V and 2 bases at J, with 13 bases in the middle.

Concerning this clonotype: This CDR3 fails to terminate in the conserved phenylalanine or tryptophan, so it likely reflects a read error. The rearrangement links TRBV7-2 to TRBJ1-4; TRBD1 matches at 9 bases. The CDR3 length is 16 residues. The V gene end was trimmed by 0 bases and the J gene end by 7 bases; junction bases not matched to a gene: 6. The germline CDR1 and CDR2 sequences are SGHTA and FQGNSA. The DNA for the CDR3 is TGTGCCAGCAGCTTAGCTACAGGGGGCGTTGGTGAAAAACTGTTTTGT. Translated, it gives CASSLATGGVGEKLFC.

About this clonotype: Since a much larger clone is just one base distant, this may be a read error. This rearrangement joins TRBV15 to TRBJ2-5, with D maybe TRBD2 (6 bases). The ends were cut back, 0 bases at V and 0 bases at J, with 11 bases in the middle. From germline, CDR1 is LNHNV and CDR2 YYDKDF (reference sequence). This CDR3 comprises 16 residues. The CDR3: CATSREEGQDQETQYF. CDR3 DNA sequence: TGTGCCACCAGCAGAGAGGAGGGGCAGGACCAAGAGACCCAGTACTTC. Full variable domain (remainder filled in from reference TRBV15 and TRBJ2-5): DAMVIQNPRYQVTQFGKPVTLSCSQTLNHNVMYWYQQKSSQAPKLLFHYYDKDFNNEADTPDNFQSRRPNTSFCFLDIRSPGLGDTAMYLCATSREEGQDQETQYFGPGTRLLVL.

This clonotype was seen ten or more times. The J gene is TRBJ2-3, the V gene TRBV4-2; 9 bases align to TRBD1. Germline CDR1 is LGHNA and CDR2 is YNFKEQ. CDR3 size: 17 residues. V lost 3 bases to trimming and J lost 8 bases; unmatched junction nucleotides: 15. CDR3 amino acids: CASSQPIPGQGDSTQYF. The CDR3 bases are TGTGCCAGCAGCCAGCCCATTCCGGGACAGGGAGATAGTACGCAGTATTTT.

This clonotype showed up many times. CDR3 residues: CASSVGWKAYEQYF. The CDR3 nucleotides are TGTGCCAGCAGCGTAGGTTGGAAGGCCTACGAGCAGTACTTC. This chain uses TRBV9 with TRBJ2-7; D gene unclear. V was shortened by 0 bases and J by 2 bases, with 9 bases between the two germline ends. CDR1 and CDR2 (germline): SGDLS, YYNGEE. The CDR3 is 14 residues long.

Turning to this clonotype: At one of its ends the junction is not consistent with the germline gene, which may arise from a read error. The chain joins TRBV20-1 to TRBJ2-5; 10 nucleotides align to TRBD1. Germline V lookup: CDR1 DFQATT, CDR2 SNEGSKA (reference sequence). The CDR3 totals 15 residues. The CDR3 is CRANPGQGFYNEQYF. The CDR3 DNA reads TGCAGGGCTAATCCGGGACAGGGGTTCTACAATGAGCAGTACTTC.

This clonotype was observed a single time. The rearrangement uses TRBV19 and TRBJ1-2, with D possibly being TRBD1 (6 bases). Germline V gene data show CDR1 as LNHDA and CDR2 as SQIVND (reference sequence). The length of the CDR3 is 11 residues. Trimming shortened V by 8 bases and J by 4 bases, and 8 bases separated the two germline ends. This CDR3 reads CASEDSYGYTF. CDR3 nucleotides: TGTGCCAGTGAGGACAGCTATGGCTACACCTTC. The full variable domain, in which reference TRBV19 and TRBJ1-2 provide the parts outside the CDR3, is DGGITQSPKYLFRKEGQNVTLSCEQNLNHDAMYWYRQDPGQGLRLIYYSQIVNDFQKGDIAEGYSVSREKKESFPLTVTSAQKNPTAFYLCASEDSYGYTFGSGTRLTVV.

This clonotype was seen a handful of times. J is TRBJ1-2 and V is TRBV11-2; D unclear. Per the germline V gene, CDR1 is SGHAT and CDR2 is FQNNGV. The CDR3 totals 13 residues. Trimming removed 0 bases from V and 8 bases from J, with 10 bases in between. In DNA form, the CDR3 reads TGTGCCAGCAGCTTAGATATAGCCCAGGGCTACACCTTC. The encoded protein is CASSLDIAQGYTF. The whole variable domain, remainder taken from reference TRBV11-2 and TRBJ1-2, is EAGVAQSPRYKIIEKRQSVAFWCNPISGHATLYWYQQILGQGPKLLIQFQNNGVVDDSQLPKDRFSAERLKGVDSTLKIQPAKLEDSAVYLCASSLDIAQGYTFGSGTRLTVV.

Notes on this clonotype: Being one base from a much bigger clone, this may be a read error. The chain couples TRBV7-2 to TRBJ1-5; D is unclear. The germline CDR1 and CDR2 sequences are SGHTA and FQGNSA. This CDR3 has 14 amino acids. Written as DNA, the CDR3 is TGTGCCAGCAACCTAAATCAGCGCAATCGGCCCCAGCATTTT. Translation: CASNLNQRNRPQHF.

A few counts support this clonotype. V is TRBV20-1 and J is TRBJ1-1; D is undetermined. This CDR3 has 12 amino acids. Germline V gives CDR1 DFQATT, CDR2 SNEGSKA (reference sequence). V was clipped by 6 bases and J by 1 base, with 9 bases between them. The CDR3 spells CSASAWNTEAFF. DNA for the CDR3: TGCAGTGCGTCAGCCTGGAACACTGAAGCTTTCTTT.

This clonotype has just a few counts. V and J are TRBV12-3 or TRBV12-4 and TRBJ1-1; D might be TRBD1 (6 bases). V lost 7 bases to trimming and J lost 7 bases, with 19 bases between them. The CDR3 is 14 residues long. In DNA form, the CDR3 reads TGTGCCAGCAACCGAGGGGGGAAGTTCAATGAAGCTTTCTTT. This translates into CASNRGGKFNEAFF.

This clonotype was counted at least ten times. The gene calls are TRBV12-3 or TRBV12-4 and TRBJ2-1, with 13 bases aligning to TRBD2. The junction had 15 bases not matched to a gene; V was cut back by 3 bases and J by 4 bases. The CDR3 contains 20 residues. The DNA of the CDR3 is TGTGCCAGCAGTTTTGATCCTAGAAAGACTAGCGGGGGGTATTACAATGAGCAGTTCTTC. Its protein is CASSFDPRKTSGGYYNEQFF.

Many counts were recorded for this clonotype. V gene TRBV2 combines with J gene TRBJ1-2; no clear D. CDR3 length: 14 residues. V lost 5 bases and J 4 bases, leaving 14 bases between the germline ends. Germline assignment: CDR1 SNHLY and CDR2 FYNNEI. The CDR3 loop is CASSRGLDSYGYTF. CDR3 sequence (DNA): TGTGCCAGCAGTAGAGGGTTGGACTCCTATGGCTACACCTTC.

This sequence joins TRBV20-1 and TRBJ1-5; D is unclear. Trimming cost V 1 base and J 1 base, with 11 bases left between them. CDR3 size: 15 residues. Germline lookup yields CDR1 DFQATT and CDR2 SNEGSKA (reference sequence). CDR3 DNA sequence: TGCAGTGCTAGAGTGGGAGGTGAGAGCAATCAGCCCCAGCATTTT. The encoded protein is CSARVGGESNQPQHF.

V and J are TRBV28 and TRBJ1-6; D is possibly TRBD1 (5 bases). This CDR3 spans 13 amino acids. Between the trimmed V and J ends, which lost 4 bases and 13 bases, there was a span of 14 bases. The V gene's germline CDR1 is MDHEN and CDR2 SYDVKM. CDR3 protein: CASSSKPGSPLHF. Here the CDR3 DNA reads TGTGCCAGCAGTTCCAAGCCAGGGTCGCCCCTCCACTTT.

This clonotype was found many times. The V gene is TRBV6-2 or TRBV6-3, the J gene TRBJ2-3; TRBD2 matches 11 bases. The CDR3 is 15 amino acids. The junction had 5 bases not matched to a gene; V was cut back by 6 bases and J by 3 bases. Germline CDR1 MNHEY, CDR2 SVGEGT. CDR3 coding DNA: TGTGCCAGCAGAAAACTAGCGGGGGAGACAGATACGCAGTATTTT. The encoded protein is CASRKLAGETDTQYF.

The table lists this clonotype with many counts. The gene calls are TRBV20-1 and TRBJ2-5; 7 nucleotides line up with TRBD2. CDR3 size: 14 residues. CDR1 and CDR2 (germline): DFQATT, SNEGSKA (reference sequence). J gave up 5 bases and V 6 bases, and 12 bases lay outside the gene matches. The CDR3 is CSAEAGQRRETQYF. The CDR3 nucleotides read TGCAGTGCCGAAGCGGGGCAACGAAGGGAGACCCAGTACTTC.

A remark on this clonotype: A much larger clone differs from this one at a single base, so this may be a read error. The V gene is TRBV27, the J gene TRBJ2-7; 7 nucleotides match TRBD1. The CDR3 sequence is 14 residues long. The V gene end was trimmed by 4 bases and the J gene end by 6 bases; junction bases not matched to a gene: 9. The germline V gene has CDR1 MNHEY and CDR2 SMNVEV (reference sequence). The CDR3 region has the DNA TGTGCCAGCAGTTACAGGGGTTCAGGTGGCGAGCAGTACTTC. Protein product: CASSYRGSGGEQYF.

The sample holds a few counts of this clonotype. The V and J genes are TRBV7-9 and TRBJ1-1, with a possible D match to TRBD1 (6 bases). Germline CDR1 and CDR2: SEHNR and FQNEAQ (reference sequence). The V and J ends lost 5 bases and 0 bases respectively, with 22 bases between them. The CDR3 runs 18 residues. The CDR3 region is CASSPVGLNRVLNTEAFF. CDR3 DNA: TGTGCCAGCAGCCCTGTGGGGCTAAACAGGGTGTTGAACACTGAAGCTTTCTTT.

The chain links TRBV7-2 to TRBJ2-2; D remains unclear. Trimming removed 8 bases from V and 6 bases from J, with 16 bases in between. CDR1 is SGHTA and CDR2 is FQGNSA in the germline V gene. This CDR3 has 14 residues. CDR3 amino acids: CASRIELGSGELFF. CDR3 DNA sequence: TGTGCCAGCCGTATTGAATTGGGATCCGGGGAGCTGTTTTTT.